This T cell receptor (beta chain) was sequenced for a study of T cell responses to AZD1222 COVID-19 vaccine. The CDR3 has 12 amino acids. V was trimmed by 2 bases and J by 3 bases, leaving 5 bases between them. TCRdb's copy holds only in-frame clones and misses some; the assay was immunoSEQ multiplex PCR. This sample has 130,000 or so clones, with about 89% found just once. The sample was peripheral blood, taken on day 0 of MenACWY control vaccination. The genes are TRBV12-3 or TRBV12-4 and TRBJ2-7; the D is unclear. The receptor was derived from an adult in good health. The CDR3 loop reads CASSLSYYEQYF. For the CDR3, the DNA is TGTGCCAGCAGTTTATCCTACTACGAGCAGTACTTC.